This T cell receptor beta chain was sequenced for a study of blood T cell repertoires in COVID-19. Study details: Spain, Italy and the United States supplied samples that represented acute and convalescent COVID-19. PBMCs, B-cell-depleted T cells, or T cells provided the cDNA or gDNA that made up the material.

In the source study's methods: Amplified reference gene primers provided the basis for estimating nucleated cell counts. Method: immunoSEQ multiplex PCR; TCRdb's copy keeps in-frame clones and lacks some. V, J and clone size were drawn from that table, and D and trimming were deduced from the DNA. The table lists under 200,000 clones, 84% of them singletons. Germline CDR1 KGHSH, CDR2 LQKENI. Trimming at V came to 3 bases and at J to 4 bases, leaving 5 bases not matched to a gene. This CDR3 region has 15 residues. The sequence was obtained from a man aged 35 to 55 who had recovered from COVID-19. Material: peripheral blood. This chain uses TRBV18 with TRBJ2-3; TRBD2 aligns across 9 bases. The CDR3 sequence is CASSPGLAGPDTQYF. DNA for the CDR3: TGTGCCAGCTCACCTGGGCTAGCGGGGCCAGATACGCAGTATTTT. Variable domain in full (rest from reference TRBV18 and TRBJ2-3): NAGVMQNPRHLVRRRGQEARLRCSPMKGHSHVYWYRQLPEEGLKFMVYLQKENIIDESGMPKERFSAEFPKEGPSILRIQQVVRGDSAAYFCASSPGLAGPDTQYFGPGTRLTVL.